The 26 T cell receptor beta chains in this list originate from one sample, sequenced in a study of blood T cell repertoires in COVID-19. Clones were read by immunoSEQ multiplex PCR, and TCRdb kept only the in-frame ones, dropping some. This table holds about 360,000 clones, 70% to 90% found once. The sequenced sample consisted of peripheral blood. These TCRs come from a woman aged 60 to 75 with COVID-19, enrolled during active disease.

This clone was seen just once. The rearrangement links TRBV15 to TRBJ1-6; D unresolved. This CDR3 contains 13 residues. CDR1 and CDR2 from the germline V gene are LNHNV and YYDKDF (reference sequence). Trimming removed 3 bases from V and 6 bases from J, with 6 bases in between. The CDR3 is CATSRQRNSPLHF. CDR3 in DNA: TGTGCCACCAGCAGGCAGCGTAATTCACCCCTCCACTTT.

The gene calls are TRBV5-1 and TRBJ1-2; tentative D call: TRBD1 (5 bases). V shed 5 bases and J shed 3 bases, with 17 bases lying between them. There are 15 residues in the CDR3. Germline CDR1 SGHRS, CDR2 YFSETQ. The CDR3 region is CASSPDGGEYYGYTF. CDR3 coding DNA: TGCGCCAGCAGTCCGGACGGAGGGGAATACTATGGCTACACCTTC.

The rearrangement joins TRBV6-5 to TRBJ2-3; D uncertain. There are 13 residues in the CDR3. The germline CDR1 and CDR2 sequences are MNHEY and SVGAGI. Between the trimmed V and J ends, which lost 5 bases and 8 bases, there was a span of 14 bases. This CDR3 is CASSPPKVGTQYF. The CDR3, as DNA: TGTGCCAGCAGTCCCCCTAAAGTTGGTACGCAGTATTTT.

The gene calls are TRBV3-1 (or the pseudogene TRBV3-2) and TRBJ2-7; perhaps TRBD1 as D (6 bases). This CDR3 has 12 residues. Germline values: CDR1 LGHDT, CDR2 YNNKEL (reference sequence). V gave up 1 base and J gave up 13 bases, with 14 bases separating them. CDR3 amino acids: CASSQGGQGFYF. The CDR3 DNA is TGTGCCAGCAGCCAAGGGGGGCAAGGGTTTTACTTC.

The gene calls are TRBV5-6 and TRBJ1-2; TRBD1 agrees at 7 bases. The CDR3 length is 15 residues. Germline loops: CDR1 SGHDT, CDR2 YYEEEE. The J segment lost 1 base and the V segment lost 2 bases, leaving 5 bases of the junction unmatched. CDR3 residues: CASSFQDRINYGYTF. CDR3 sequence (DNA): TGTGCCAGCAGCTTCCAGGACAGGATTAACTATGGCTACACCTTC.

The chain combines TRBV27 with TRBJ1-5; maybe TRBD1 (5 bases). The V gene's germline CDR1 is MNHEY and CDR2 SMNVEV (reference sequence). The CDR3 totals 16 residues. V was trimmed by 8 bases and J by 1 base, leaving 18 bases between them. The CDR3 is CASGHRGGKSNQPQHF. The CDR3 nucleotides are TGTGCCAGCGGACACCGCGGAGGGAAAAGCAATCAGCCCCAGCATTTT.

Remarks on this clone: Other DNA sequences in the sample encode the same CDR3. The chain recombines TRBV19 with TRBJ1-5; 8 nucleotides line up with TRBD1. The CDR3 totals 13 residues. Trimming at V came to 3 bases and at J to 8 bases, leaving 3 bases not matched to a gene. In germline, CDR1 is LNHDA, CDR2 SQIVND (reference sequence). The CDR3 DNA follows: TGTGCCAGTAGTATTTACAGGGGGGAGCCCCAGCATTTT. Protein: CASSIYRGEPQHF. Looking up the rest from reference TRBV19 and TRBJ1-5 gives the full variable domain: DGGITQSPKYLFRKEGQNVTLSCEQNLNHDAMYWYRQDPGQGLRLIYYSQIVNDFQKGDIAEGYSVSREKKESFPLTVTSAQKNPTAFYLCASSIYRGEPQHFGDGTRLSIL.

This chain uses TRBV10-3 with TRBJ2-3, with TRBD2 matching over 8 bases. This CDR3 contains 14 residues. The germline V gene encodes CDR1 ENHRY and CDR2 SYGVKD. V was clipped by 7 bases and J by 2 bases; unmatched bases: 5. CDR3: CAIKAGGNTDTQYF. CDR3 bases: TGTGCCATCAAGGCGGGGGGTAACACAGATACGCAGTATTTT.

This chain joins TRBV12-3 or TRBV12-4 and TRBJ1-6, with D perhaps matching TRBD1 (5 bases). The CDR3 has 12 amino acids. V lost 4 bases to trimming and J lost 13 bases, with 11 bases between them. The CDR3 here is CASSSGRQPLHF. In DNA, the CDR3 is TGTGCCAGCAGTTCCGGAAGACAGCCCCTCCACTTT.

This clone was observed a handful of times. CDR3 in DNA: TGTGCCAGCAGTCCTTCAGGTTCCGCGATTTATGGCTACACCTTC. Translated: CASSPSGSAIYGYTF. This rearrangement joins TRBV2 to TRBJ1-2; unclear D gene. The CDR3 extends over 15 amino acids. Germline loops: CDR1 SNHLY, CDR2 FYNNEI. Trimming removed 5 bases from V and 5 bases from J, with 18 bases in between.

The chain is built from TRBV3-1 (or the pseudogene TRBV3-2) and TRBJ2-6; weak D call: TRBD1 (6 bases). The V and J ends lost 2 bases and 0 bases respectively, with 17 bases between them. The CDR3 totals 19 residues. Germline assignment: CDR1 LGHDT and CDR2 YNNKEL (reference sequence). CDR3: CASSQSQGPPTSGANVLTF. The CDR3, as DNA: TGTGCCAGCAGCCAAAGTCAGGGGCCCCCAACCTCTGGGGCCAACGTCCTGACTTTC.

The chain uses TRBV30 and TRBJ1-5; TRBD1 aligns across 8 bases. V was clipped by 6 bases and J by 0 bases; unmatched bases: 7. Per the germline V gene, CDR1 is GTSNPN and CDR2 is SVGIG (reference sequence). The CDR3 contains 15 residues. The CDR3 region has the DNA TGTGCCTGTTCCTCGACAGGGGATAGCAATCAGCCCCAGCATTTT. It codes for CACSSTGDSNQPQHF.

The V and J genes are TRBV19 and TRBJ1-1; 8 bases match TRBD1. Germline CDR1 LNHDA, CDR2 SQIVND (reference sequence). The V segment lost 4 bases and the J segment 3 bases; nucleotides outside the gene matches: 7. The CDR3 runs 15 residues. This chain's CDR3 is CASSRAGGADTEAFF. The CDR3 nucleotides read TGTGCCAGTAGTAGGGCAGGGGGCGCGGACACTGAAGCTTTCTTT. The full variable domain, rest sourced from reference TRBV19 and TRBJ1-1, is DGGITQSPKYLFRKEGQNVTLSCEQNLNHDAMYWYRQDPGQGLRLIYYSQIVNDFQKGDIAEGYSVSREKKESFPLTVTSAQKNPTAFYLCASSRAGGADTEAFFGQGTRLTVV.

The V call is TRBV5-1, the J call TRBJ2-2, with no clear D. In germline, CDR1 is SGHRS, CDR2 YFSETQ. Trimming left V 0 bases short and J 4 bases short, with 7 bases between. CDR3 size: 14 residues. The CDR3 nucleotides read TGCGCCAGCAGCTTGGCAAGCACCACCGGGGAGCTGTTTTTT. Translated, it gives CASSLASTTGELFF.

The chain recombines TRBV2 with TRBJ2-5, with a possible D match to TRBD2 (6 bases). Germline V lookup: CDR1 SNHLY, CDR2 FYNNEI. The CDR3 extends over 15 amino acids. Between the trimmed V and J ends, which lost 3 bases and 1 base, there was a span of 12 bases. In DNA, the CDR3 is TGTGCCAGCAGTGACCCAAGGGGAGGCCAAGAGACCCAGTACTTC. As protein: CASSDPRGGQETQYF.

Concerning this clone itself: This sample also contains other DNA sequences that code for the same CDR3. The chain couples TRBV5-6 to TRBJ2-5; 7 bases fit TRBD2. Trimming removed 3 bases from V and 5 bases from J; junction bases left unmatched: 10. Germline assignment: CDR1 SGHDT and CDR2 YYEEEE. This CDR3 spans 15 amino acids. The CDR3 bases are TGTGCCAGCAGCTCTTTAGCGGGTGAGAGGGAGACCCAGTACTTC. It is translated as CASSSLAGERETQYF.

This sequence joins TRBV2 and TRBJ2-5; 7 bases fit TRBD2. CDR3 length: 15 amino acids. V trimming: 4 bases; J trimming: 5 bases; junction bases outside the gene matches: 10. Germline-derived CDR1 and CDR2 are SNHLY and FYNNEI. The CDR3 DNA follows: TGTGCCAGCAGTGGACCGGAGGGAGGGATTGAGACCCAGTACTTC. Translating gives CASSGPEGGIETQYF.

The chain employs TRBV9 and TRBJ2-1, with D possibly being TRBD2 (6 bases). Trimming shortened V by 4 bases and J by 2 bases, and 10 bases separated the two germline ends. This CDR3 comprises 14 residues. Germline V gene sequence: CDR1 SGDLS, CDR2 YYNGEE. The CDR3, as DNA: TGTGCCAGCAGCCTTGCGGGACCCTACAATGAGCAGTTCTTC. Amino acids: CASSLAGPYNEQFF.

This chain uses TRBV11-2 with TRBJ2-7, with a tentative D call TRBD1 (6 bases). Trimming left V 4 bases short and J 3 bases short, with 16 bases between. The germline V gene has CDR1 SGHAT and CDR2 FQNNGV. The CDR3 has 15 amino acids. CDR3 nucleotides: TGTGCCAGCAGCTCAAACCAGGGGCATATCTACGAGCAGTACTTC. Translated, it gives CASSSNQGHIYEQYF. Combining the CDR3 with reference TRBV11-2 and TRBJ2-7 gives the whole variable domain EAGVAQSPRYKIIEKRQSVAFWCNPISGHATLYWYQQILGQGPKLLIQFQNNGVVDDSQLPKDRFSAERLKGVDSTLKIQPAKLEDSAVYLCASSSNQGHIYEQYFGPGTRLTVT.

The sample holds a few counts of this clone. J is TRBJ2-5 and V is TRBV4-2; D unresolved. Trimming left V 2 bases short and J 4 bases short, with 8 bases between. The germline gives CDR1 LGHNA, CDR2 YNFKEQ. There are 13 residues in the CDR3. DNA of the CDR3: TGTGCCAGCAGCCAATCCGTGCGAGAGACCCAGTACTTC. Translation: CASSQSVRETQYF.

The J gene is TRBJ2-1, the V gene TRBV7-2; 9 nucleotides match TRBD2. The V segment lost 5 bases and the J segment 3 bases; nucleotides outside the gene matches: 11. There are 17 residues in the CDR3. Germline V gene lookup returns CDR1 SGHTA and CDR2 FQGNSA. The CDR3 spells CASSPDRSSGGYNEQFF. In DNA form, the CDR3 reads TGTGCCAGCAGCCCAGACCGTAGTAGCGGGGGCTACAATGAGCAGTTCTTC.

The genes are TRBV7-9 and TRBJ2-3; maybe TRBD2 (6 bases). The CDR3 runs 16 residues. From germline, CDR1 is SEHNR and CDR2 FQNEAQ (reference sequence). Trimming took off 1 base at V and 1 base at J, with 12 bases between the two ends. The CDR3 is CASSLVSWRGTDTQYF. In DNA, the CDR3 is TGTGCCAGCAGCTTAGTGAGTTGGAGGGGCACAGATACGCAGTATTTT.

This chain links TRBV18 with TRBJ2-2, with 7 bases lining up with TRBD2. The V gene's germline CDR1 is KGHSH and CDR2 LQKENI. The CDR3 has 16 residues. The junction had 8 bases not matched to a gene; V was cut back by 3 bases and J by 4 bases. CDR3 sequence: CASSPGTSGVTGELFF. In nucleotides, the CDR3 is TGTGCCAGCTCACCGGGGACCAGCGGGGTCACCGGGGAGCTGTTTTTT. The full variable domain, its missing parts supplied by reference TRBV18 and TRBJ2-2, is NAGVMQNPRHLVRRRGQEARLRCSPMKGHSHVYWYRQLPEEGLKFMVYLQKENIIDESGMPKERFSAEFPKEGPSILRIQQVVRGDSAAYFCASSPGTSGVTGELFFGEGSRLTVL.

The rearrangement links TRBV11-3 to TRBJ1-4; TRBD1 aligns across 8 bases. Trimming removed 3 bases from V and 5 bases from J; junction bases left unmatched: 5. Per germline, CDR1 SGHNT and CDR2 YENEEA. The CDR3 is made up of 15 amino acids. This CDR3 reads CASSFTGQANEKLFF. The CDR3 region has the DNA TGTGCCAGCAGCTTCACGGGACAGGCAAATGAAAAACTGTTTTTT.

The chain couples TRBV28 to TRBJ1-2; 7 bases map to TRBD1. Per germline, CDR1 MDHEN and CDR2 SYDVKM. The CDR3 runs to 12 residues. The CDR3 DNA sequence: TGTGCTACCGCTTCCACAGGGGAGGGCTACACCTTC. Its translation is CATASTGEGYTF.

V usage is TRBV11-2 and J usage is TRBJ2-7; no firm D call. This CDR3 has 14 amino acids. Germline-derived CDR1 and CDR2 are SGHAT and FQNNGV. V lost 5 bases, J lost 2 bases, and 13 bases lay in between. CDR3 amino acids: CASSPRNGPYEQYF. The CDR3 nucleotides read TGTGCCAGCAGCCCCCGTAATGGCCCCTACGAGCAGTACTTC.